This T cell receptor (beta chain) was obtained from a study of CD8 T cells in ankylosing spondylitis. This clonotype was counted a few times. Researchers built TCR beta libraries using quantitative 5'-RACE with molecular barcodes. Using its own MiXCR run on the 5' RACE reads, TCRdb lists one record per CDR3 protein. The sample yields approximately 340,000 distinct CDR3 sequences, about 14% seen once. Germline CDR1 is ENHRY and CDR2 is SYGVKD. V dropped 5 bases and J dropped 5; count of bases not matched to a gene: 12. The CDR3 totals 16 residues. The sample comprised blood, either unsorted or a sorted T cell fraction (not recorded which). The chain recombines TRBV10-3 with TRBJ2-5, with 9 bases fitting TRBD1. The receptor's source is a male donor with ankylosing spondylitis or in good health (not recorded which). CDR3 sequence reads: CAISPAGTGSGETQYF. CDR3 bases: TGTGCCATCAGTCCGGCCGGGACAGGGAGCGGGGAGACCCAGTACTTC.